The present entry profiles one T cell receptor (beta chain) with its context. These data come from a study of blood T cell repertoires in COVID-19. The CDR3 has 14 residues. Trimming removed 6 bases from V and 8 bases from J; junction bases left unmatched: 7. Per germline, CDR1 KGHSH and CDR2 LQKENI. The data were produced by immunoSEQ multiplex PCR, yet TCRdb's version contains in-frame clones alone and is incomplete. The sample includes fewer than 40,000 clones, about 91% of them seen just once. The sequenced sample consisted of peripheral blood. This chain connects TRBV18 to TRBJ1-4, with 9 bases that match TRBD1. The clonotype comes from an older man with acute or convalescent COVID-19. The CDR3 bases are TGTGCCAGCTCGACCGACAGGGGGGACGAAAAACTGTTTTTT. Residues: CASSTDRGDEKLFF. The full variable domain, its missing parts supplied by reference TRBV18 and TRBJ1-4, is NAGVMQNPRHLVRRRGQEARLRCSPMKGHSHVYWYRQLPEEGLKFMVYLQKENIIDESGMPKERFSAEFPKEGPSILRIQQVVRGDSAAYFCASSTDRGDEKLFFGSGTQLSVL.